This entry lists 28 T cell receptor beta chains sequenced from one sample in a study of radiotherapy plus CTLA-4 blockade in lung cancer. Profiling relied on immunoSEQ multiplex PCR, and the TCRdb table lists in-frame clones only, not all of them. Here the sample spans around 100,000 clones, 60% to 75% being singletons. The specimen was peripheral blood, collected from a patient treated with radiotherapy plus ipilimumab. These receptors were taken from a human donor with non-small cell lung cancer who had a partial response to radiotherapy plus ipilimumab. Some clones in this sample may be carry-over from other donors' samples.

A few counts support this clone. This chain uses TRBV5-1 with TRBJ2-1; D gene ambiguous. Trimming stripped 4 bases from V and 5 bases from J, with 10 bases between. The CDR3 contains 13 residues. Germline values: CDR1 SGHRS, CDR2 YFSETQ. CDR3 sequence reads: CASSTAVNNEQFF. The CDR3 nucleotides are TGCGCCAGCAGCACGGCGGTTAACAATGAGCAGTTCTTC.

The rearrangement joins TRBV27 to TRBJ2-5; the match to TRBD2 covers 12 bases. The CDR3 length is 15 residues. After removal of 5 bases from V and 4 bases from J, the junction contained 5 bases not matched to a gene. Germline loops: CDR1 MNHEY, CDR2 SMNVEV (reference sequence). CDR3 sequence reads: CASSQTSGGGETQYF. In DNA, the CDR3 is TGTGCCAGCAGTCAGACTAGCGGGGGAGGAGAGACCCAGTACTTC.

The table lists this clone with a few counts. CDR3 in amino acids: CASTLGGTNEKLFF. The CDR3 DNA reads TGTGCCAGCACTTTAGGGGGCACTAATGAAAAACTGTTTTTT. The genes are TRBV7-9 and TRBJ1-4; TRBD1 matches at 7 bases. Losses at the gene ends were 7 bases for V and 2 bases for J; bases not matched to a gene: 4. This CDR3 contains 14 residues. CDR1 and CDR2 (germline): SEHNR, FQNEAQ (reference sequence).

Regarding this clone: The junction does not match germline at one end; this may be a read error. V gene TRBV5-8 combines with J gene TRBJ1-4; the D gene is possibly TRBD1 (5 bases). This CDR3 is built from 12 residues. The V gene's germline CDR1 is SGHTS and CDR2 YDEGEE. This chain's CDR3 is CATGGFNEKLFF. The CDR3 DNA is TGCGCGACGGGGGGGTTCAATGAAAAACTGTTTTTT.

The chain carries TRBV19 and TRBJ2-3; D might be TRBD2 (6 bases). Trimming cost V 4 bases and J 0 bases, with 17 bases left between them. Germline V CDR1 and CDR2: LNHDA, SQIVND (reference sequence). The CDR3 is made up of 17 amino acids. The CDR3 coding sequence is TGTGCCAGTAGTACCCGGGACTCCTTCCATAGCACAGATACGCAGTATTTT. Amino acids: CASSTRDSFHSTDTQYF.

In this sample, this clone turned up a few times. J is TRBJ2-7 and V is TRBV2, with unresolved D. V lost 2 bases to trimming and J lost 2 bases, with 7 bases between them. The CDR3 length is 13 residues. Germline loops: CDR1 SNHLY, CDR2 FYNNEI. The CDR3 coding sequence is TGTGCCAGCAGTGAACCTGGAGCCTACGAGCAGTACTTC. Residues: CASSEPGAYEQYF.

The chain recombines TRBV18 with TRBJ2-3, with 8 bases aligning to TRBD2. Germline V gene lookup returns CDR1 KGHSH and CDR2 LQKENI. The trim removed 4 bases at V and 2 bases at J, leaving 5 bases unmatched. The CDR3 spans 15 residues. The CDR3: CASSRAGADTDTQYF. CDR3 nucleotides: TGTGCCAGCTCACGAGCGGGAGCGGACACAGATACGCAGTATTTT.

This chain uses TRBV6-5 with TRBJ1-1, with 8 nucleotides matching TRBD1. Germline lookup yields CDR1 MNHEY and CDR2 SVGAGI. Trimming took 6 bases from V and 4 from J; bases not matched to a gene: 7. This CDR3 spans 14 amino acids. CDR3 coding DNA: TGTGCCAGCAGACAAAGACAGGGGAGCACTGAAGCTTTCTTT. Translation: CASRQRQGSTEAFF.

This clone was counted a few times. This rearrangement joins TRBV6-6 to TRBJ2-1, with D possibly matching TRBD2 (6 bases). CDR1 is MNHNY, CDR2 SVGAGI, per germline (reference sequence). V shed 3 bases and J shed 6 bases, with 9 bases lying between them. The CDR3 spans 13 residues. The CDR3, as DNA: TGTGCCAGCAGTTATGGACTACTCAATGAGCAGTTCTTC. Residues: CASSYGLLNEQFF.

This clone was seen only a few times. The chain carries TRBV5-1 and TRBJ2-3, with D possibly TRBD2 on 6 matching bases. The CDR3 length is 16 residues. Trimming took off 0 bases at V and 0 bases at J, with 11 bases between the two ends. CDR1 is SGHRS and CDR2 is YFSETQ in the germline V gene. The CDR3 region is CASSLGGGISTDTQYF. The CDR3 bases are TGCGCCAGCAGCTTGGGGGGCGGGATAAGCACAGATACGCAGTATTTT.

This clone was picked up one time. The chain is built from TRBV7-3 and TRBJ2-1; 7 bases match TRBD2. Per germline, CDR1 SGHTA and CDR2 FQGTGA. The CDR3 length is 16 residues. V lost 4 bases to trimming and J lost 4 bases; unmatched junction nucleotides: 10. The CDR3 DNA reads TGTGCCAGCAGCTCCCCGGGGCGGGGGAAATACAATGAGCAGTTCTTC. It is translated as CASSSPGRGKYNEQFF.

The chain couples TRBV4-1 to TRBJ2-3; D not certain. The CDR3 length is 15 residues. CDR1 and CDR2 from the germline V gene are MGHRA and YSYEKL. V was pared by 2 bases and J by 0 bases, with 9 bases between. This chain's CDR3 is CASSQSDKSTDTQYF. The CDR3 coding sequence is TGCGCCAGCAGCCAATCCGACAAGAGCACAGATACGCAGTATTTT.

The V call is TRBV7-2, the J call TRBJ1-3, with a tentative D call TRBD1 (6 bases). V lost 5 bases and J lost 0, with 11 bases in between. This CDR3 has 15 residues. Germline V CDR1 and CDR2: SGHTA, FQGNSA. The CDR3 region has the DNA TGTGCCAGCAGCCCTCAGACAGGCTCTGGAAACACCATATATTTT. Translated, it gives CASSPQTGSGNTIYF.

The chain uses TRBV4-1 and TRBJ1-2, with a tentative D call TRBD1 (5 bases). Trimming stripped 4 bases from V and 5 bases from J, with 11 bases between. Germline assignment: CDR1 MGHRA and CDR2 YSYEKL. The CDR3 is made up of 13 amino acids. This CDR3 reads CASSRQGLYGYTF. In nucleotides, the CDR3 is TGCGCCAGCAGCCGGCAGGGTTTATATGGCTACACCTTC.

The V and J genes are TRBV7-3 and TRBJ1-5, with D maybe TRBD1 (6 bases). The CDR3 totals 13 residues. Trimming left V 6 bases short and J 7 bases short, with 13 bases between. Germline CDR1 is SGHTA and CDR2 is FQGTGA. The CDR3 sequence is CASRGAPEQPQHF. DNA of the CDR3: TGTGCCAGCAGGGGGGCTCCGGAACAGCCCCAGCATTTT.

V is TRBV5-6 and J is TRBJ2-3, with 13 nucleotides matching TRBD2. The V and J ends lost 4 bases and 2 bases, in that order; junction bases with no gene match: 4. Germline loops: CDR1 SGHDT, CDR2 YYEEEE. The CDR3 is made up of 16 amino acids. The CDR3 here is CASSDGLAGVTDTQYF. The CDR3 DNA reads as TGTGCCAGCAGCGACGGACTAGCGGGGGTCACAGATACGCAGTATTTT. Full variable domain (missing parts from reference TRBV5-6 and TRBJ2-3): DAGVTQSPTHLIKTRGQQVTLRCSPKSGHDTVSWYQQALGQGPQFIFQYYEEEERQRGNFPDRFSGHQFPNYSSELNVNALLLGDSALYLCASSDGLAGVTDTQYFGPGTRLTVL.

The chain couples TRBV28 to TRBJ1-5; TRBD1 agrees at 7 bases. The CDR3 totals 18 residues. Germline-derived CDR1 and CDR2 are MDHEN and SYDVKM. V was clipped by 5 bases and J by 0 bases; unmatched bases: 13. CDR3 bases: TGTGCCAGCAGTCGGTGGTCGGTGGGACAGCATAGCAATCAGCCCCAGCATTTT. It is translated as CASSRWSVGQHSNQPQHF.

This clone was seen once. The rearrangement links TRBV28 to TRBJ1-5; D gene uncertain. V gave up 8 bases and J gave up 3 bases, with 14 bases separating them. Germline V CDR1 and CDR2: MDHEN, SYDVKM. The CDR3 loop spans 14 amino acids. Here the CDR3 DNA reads TGTGCCAGCCGGGAAGGTGGCAACAATCAGCCCCAGCATTTT. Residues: CASREGGNNQPQHF.

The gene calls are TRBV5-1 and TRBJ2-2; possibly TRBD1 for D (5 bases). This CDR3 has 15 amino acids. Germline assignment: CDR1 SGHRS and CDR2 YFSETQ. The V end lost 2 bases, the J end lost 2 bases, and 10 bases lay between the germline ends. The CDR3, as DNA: TGCGCCAGCAGCTTATCAGGGCACAACACCGGGGAGCTGTTTTTT. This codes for CASSLSGHNTGELFF.

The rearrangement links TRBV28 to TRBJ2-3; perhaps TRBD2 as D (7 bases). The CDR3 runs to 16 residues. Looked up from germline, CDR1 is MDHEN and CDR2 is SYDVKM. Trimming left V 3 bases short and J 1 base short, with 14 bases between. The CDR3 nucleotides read TGTGCCAGCAGTTTTCGGGGGGCTGGACGCACAGATACGCAGTATTTT. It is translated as CASSFRGAGRTDTQYF. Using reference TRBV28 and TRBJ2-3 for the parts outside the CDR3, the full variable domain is DVKVTQSSRYLVKRTGEKVFLECVQDMDHENMFWYRQDPGLGLRLIYFSYDVKMKEKGDIPEGYSVSREKKERFSLILESASTNQTSMYLCASSFRGAGRTDTQYFGPGTRLTVL.

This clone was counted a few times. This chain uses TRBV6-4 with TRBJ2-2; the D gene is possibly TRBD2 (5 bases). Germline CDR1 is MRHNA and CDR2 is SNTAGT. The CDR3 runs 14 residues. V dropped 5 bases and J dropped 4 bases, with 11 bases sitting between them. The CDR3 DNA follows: TGTGCCAGCAGTTTGGACGCGGGCACCGGGGAGCTGTTTTTT. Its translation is CASSLDAGTGELFF.

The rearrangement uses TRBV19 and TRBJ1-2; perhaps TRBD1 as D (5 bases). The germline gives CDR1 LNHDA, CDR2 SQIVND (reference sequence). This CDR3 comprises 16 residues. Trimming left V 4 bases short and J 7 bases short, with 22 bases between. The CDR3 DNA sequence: TGTGCCAGTAGTAGCGCGGGGACGTCGGTTTACAGTGGCTACACCTTC. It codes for CASSSAGTSVYSGYTF.

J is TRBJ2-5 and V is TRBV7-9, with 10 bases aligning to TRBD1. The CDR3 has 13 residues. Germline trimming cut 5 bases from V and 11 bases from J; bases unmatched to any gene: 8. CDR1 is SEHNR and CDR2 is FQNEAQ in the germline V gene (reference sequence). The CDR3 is CASSAPGTGEQYF. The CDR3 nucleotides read TGTGCCAGCAGCGCCCCCGGGACAGGGGAGCAGTACTTC.

The CDR3 here is CASSIVWTGNYGYTF. The CDR3 DNA follows: TGTGCCAGTAGTATAGTATGGACAGGGAACTATGGCTACACCTTC. V usage is TRBV19 and J usage is TRBJ1-2, with 8 positions matching TRBD1. Per the germline V gene, CDR1 is LNHDA and CDR2 is SQIVND (reference sequence). There are 15 residues in the CDR3. The V gene end was trimmed by 1 base and the J gene end by 2 bases; junction bases not matched to a gene: 3.

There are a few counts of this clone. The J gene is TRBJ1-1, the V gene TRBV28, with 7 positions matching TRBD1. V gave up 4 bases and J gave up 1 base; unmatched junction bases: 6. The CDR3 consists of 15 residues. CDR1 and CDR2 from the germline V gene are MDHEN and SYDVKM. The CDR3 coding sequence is TGTGCCAGCAGTTCCCCCGGGACAGCGAACACTGAAGCTTTCTTT. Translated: CASSSPGTANTEAFF.

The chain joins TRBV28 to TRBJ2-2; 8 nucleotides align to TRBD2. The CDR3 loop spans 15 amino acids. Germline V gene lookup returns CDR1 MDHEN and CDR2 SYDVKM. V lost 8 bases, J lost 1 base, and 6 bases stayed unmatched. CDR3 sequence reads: CASLPGLGNTGELFF. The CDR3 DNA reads TGTGCCAGCCTTCCGGGACTAGGGAACACCGGGGAGCTGTTTTTT. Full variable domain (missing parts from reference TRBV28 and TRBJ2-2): DVKVTQSSRYLVKRTGEKVFLECVQDMDHENMFWYRQDPGLGLRLIYFSYDVKMKEKGDIPEGYSVSREKKERFSLILESASTNQTSMYLCASLPGLGNTGELFFGEGSRLTVL.

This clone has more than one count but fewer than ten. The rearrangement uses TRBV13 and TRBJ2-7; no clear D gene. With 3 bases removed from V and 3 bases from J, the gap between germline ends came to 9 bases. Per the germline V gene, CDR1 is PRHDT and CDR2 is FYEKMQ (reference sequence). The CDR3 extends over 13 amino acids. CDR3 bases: TGTGCCAGCAGCTTGAACTTACTCTACGAGCAGTACTTC. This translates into CASSLNLLYEQYF. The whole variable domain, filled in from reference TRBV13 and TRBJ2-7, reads AAGVIQSPRHLIKEKRETATLKCYPIPRHDTVYWYQQGPGQDPQFLISFYEKMQSDKGSIPDRFSAQQFSDYHSELNMSSLELGDSALYFCASSLNLLYEQYFGPGTRLTVT.

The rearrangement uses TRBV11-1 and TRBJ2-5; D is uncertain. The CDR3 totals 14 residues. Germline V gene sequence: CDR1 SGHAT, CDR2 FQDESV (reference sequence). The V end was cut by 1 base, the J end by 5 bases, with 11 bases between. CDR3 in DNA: TGTGCCAGCAGCTTAGGCCCTGAACGGGAGACCCAGTACTTC. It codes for CASSLGPERETQYF. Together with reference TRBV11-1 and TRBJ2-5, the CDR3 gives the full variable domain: EAEVAQSPRYKITEKSQAVAFWCDPISGHATLYWYRQILGQGPELLVQFQDESVVDDSQLPKDRFSAERLKGVDSTLKIQPAELGDSAMYLCASSLGPERETQYFGPGTRLLVL.